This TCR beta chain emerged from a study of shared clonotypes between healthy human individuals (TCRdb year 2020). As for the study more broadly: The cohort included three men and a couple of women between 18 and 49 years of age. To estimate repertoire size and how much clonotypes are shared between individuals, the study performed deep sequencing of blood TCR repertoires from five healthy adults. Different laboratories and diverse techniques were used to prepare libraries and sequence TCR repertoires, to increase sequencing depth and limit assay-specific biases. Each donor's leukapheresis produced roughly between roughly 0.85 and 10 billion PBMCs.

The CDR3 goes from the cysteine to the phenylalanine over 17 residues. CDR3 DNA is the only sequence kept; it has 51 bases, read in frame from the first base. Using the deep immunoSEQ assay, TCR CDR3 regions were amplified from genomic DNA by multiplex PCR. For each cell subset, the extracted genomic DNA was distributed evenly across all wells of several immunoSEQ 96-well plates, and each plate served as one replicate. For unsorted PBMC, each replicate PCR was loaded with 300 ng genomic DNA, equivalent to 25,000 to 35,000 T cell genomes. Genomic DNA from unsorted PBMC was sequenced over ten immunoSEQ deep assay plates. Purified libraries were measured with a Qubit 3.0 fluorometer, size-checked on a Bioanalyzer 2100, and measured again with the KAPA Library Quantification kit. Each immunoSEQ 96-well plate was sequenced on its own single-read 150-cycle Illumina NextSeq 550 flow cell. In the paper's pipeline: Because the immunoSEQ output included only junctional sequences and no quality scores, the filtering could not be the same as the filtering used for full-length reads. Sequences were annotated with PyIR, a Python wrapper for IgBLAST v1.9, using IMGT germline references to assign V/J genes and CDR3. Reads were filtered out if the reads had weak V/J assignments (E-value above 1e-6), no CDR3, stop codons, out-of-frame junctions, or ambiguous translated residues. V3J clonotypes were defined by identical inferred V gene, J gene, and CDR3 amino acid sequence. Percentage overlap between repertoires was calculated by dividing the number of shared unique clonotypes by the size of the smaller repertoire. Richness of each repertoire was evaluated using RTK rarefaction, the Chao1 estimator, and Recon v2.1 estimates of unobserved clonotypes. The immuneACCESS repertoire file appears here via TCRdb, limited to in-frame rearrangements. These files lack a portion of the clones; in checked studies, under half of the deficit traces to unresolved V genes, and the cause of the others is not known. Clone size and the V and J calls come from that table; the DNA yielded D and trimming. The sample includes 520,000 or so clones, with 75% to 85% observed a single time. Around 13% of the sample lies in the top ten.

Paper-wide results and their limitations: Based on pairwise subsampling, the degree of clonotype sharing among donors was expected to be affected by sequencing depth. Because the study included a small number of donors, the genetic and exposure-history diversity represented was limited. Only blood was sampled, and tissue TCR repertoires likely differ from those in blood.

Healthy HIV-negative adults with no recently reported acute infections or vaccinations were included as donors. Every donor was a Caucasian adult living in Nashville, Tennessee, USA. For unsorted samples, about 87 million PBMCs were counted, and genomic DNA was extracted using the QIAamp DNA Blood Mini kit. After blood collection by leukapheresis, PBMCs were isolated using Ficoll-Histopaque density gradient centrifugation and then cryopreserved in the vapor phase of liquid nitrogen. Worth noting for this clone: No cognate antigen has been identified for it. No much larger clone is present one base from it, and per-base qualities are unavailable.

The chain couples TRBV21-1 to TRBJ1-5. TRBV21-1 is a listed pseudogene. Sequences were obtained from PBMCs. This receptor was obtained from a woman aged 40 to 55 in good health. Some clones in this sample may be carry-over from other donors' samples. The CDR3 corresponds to CASSKESDLFSNQPQHF. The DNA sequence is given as TGTGCCAGCAGCAAAGAGTCCGATCTTTTTAGCAATCAGCCCCAGCATTTT.